These 14 T cell receptor beta chains came from one sample sequenced in a study of blood T cell repertoires in COVID-19. Assay: immunoSEQ multiplex PCR; the TCRdb copy retains only in-frame clones and omits some. The table records around 200,000 clones, approximately 88% of them present only once. Sequencing input: PBMCs or T cells enriched from blood (not recorded which). Receptors originate from a man between 18 and 29 years old with acute COVID-19.

The CDR3 nucleotides are TGTGCCAGCAGTCCCCCCAGACAGGGGCGTTACAATCAGCCCCAGCATTTT. Its translation: CASSPPRQGRYNQPQHF. This sequence joins TRBV28 and TRBJ1-5; 8 bases are a match to TRBD1. CDR1 and CDR2 from the germline V gene are MDHEN and SYDVKM. CDR3 length: 17 amino acids. V shed 5 bases, J shed 3 bases, and the junction held 12 bases outside the gene matches.

The chain is built from TRBV20-1 and TRBJ2-5; no definite D call. The ends were cut back, 3 bases at V and 3 bases at J, with 11 bases in the middle. Germline assignment: CDR1 DFQATT and CDR2 SNEGSKA (reference sequence). This CDR3 region has 13 residues. The CDR3 region is CSASRQAKETQYF. CDR3 DNA sequence: TGCAGTGCTAGTCGGCAGGCGAAAGAGACCCAGTACTTC.

The J gene is TRBJ2-7, the V gene TRBV5-6; the D gene is possibly TRBD1 (5 bases). The CDR3 totals 13 residues. V lost 4 bases, J lost 6 bases, and 14 bases lay in between. CDR1 and CDR2 from the germline V gene are SGHDT and YYEEEE. CDR3 DNA: TGTGCCAGCAGCCCAGGGCAGGGCAGCGAGCAGTACTTC. Its translation: CASSPGQGSEQYF.

V gene TRBV27 combines with J gene TRBJ1-3; TRBD1 agrees at 9 bases. V was pared by 6 bases and J by 2 bases, with 8 bases of the junction left unmatched. CDR1 is MNHEY and CDR2 is SMNVEV in the germline V gene (reference sequence). The CDR3 runs to 16 residues. In nucleotides, the CDR3 is TGTGCCAGCAGGCCTCGACAGGGGGGGACTGGAAACACCATATATTTT. This sequence encodes CASRPRQGGTGNTIYF.

This chain links TRBV27 with TRBJ2-5; 11 bases align to TRBD2. CDR1 is MNHEY and CDR2 is SMNVEV in the germline V gene (reference sequence). The CDR3 totals 16 residues. The V segment lost 4 bases and the J segment 2 bases; nucleotides outside the gene matches: 6. This chain's CDR3 is CASSSRLAGLQETQYF. CDR3 sequence (DNA): TGTGCCAGCAGTTCCCGACTAGCGGGATTGCAAGAGACCCAGTACTTC.

This chain joins TRBV24-1 and TRBJ2-2, with 10 bases matching TRBD2. The CDR3 totals 23 residues. J gave up 1 base and V 2 bases, and 21 bases lay outside the gene matches. Germline CDR1 and CDR2: KGHDR and SFDVKD. CDR3 in amino acids: CATSDSGWGSSGREEVNTGELFF. The DNA of the CDR3 is TGTGCCACCAGTGATTCCGGTTGGGGCTCCAGCGGGAGGGAGGAGGTGAACACCGGGGAGCTGTTTTTT.

The chain carries TRBV5-1 and TRBJ1-1; 7 bases map to TRBD1. The CDR3 totals 13 residues. V shed 5 bases, J shed 5 bases, and the junction held 6 bases outside the gene matches. The germline V gene encodes CDR1 SGHRS and CDR2 YFSETQ. CDR3 bases: TGCGCCAGCAGGCAAGACAGGGAAACTGAAGCTTTCTTT. Amino acid sequence: CASRQDRETEAFF.

This clone was observed a few times. The J gene is TRBJ2-2, the V gene TRBV30; a possible D gene is TRBD1 (5 bases). The CDR3 sequence is 14 residues long. Germline lookup yields CDR1 GTSNPN and CDR2 SVGIG (reference sequence). Between the trimmed V and J ends, which lost 0 bases and 6 bases, there was a span of 11 bases. CDR3: CAWSVGADPGELFF. DNA of the CDR3: TGTGCCTGGAGTGTAGGGGCCGATCCCGGGGAGCTGTTTTTT.

The chain recombines TRBV4-2 with TRBJ2-3, with 8 bases aligning to TRBD2. Germline V gene sequence: CDR1 LGHNA, CDR2 YNFKEQ. The CDR3 loop spans 15 amino acids. With V trimmed by 0 bases and J by 4 bases, 3 bases remained unmatched. The CDR3: CASSQDLREADTQYF. Here the CDR3 DNA reads TGTGCCAGCAGCCAAGATTTGCGGGAGGCAGATACGCAGTATTTT.

This clone was picked up a small number of times. This chain uses TRBV2 with TRBJ1-4; no clear D gene. The CDR3 is 16 residues long. With 7 bases removed from V and 2 bases from J, the gap between germline ends came to 17 bases. CDR1 is SNHLY, CDR2 FYNNEI, per germline. The CDR3 nucleotides read TGTGCCAGCATTCTCACCCCTCGAGGCACTAATGAAAAACTGTTTTTT. Protein: CASILTPRGTNEKLFF. Drawing the rest from reference TRBV2 and TRBJ1-4, the complete variable domain is EPEVTQTPSHQVTQMGQEVILRCVPISNHLYFYWYRQILGQKVEFLVSFYNNEISEKSEIFDDQFSVERPDGSNFTLKIRSTKLEDSAMYFCASILTPRGTNEKLFFGSGTQLSVL.

This chain joins TRBV6-5 and TRBJ2-5; TRBD2 matches at 10 bases. V shed 6 bases, J shed 2 bases, and the junction held 6 bases outside the gene matches. The CDR3 has 15 amino acids. Per germline, CDR1 MNHEY and CDR2 SVGAGI. The CDR3 DNA reads as TGTGCCAGCAGGCCCGGGACTAGCGCACAAGAGACCCAGTACTTC. Amino acid sequence: CASRPGTSAQETQYF.

This chain joins TRBV7-8 and TRBJ2-7; D may be TRBD2 (5 bases). Germline V gene sequence: CDR1 SGHVS, CDR2 FQNEAQ. With 1 base removed from V and 0 bases from J, the gap between germline ends came to 19 bases. The CDR3 has 18 amino acids. The CDR3 sequence is CASSLVRGKNYNSYEQYF. The CDR3 DNA reads as TGTGCCAGCAGCTTAGTACGGGGAAAGAATTACAACTCCTACGAGCAGTACTTC.

V is TRBV7-3 and J is TRBJ2-5; the match to TRBD2 covers 9 bases. The CDR3 loop spans 17 amino acids. Germline values: CDR1 SGHTA, CDR2 FQGTGA. With 0 bases clipped from V and 1 base from J, the junction kept 6 bases outside the gene matches. In nucleotides, the CDR3 is TGTGCCAGCAGCTTAACTGGGTCTAGCGGGGCCCAAGAGACCCAGTACTTC. This sequence encodes CASSLTGSSGAQETQYF.

The chain uses TRBV6-6 and TRBJ1-5; D perhaps matches TRBD1 (5 bases). Between the trimmed V and J ends, which lost 5 bases and 0 bases, there was a span of 14 bases. In germline, CDR1 is MNHNY, CDR2 SVGAGI (reference sequence). This CDR3 has 16 amino acids. In DNA, the CDR3 is TGTGCCAGCAGTACGGGCAGGGACTATAGCAATCAGCCCCAGCATTTT. Residues: CASSTGRDYSNQPQHF.